This T cell receptor beta chain is from a study of blood T cell repertoires in COVID-19. Study as a whole: PBMCs, B-cell-depleted T cells, or T cells were the source of the cDNA or gDNA that made up the material.

This table comes from immunoSEQ multiplex PCR, and its TCRdb copy is limited to in-frame clones, with some not included. Here the sample spans about 220,000 clones, 85% to 90% being singletons. The CDR3 covers 15 residues. With 5 bases removed from V and 5 bases from J, the gap between germline ends came to 15 bases. Germline V CDR1 and CDR2: SGHTA, FQGNSA. This sequence joins TRBV7-2 and TRBJ1-4; D is possibly TRBD1 (6 bases). The clonotype comes from a man between 25 and 39 years old who had been exposed to COVID-19. Sequenced sample: PBMCs or T cells enriched from blood (not recorded which). CDR3 bases: TGTGCCAGCAGCCCGGGGGGCAGGGAAAATGAAAAACTGTTTTTT. Amino acid sequence: CASSPGGRENEKLFF.